What follows is one T cell receptor (beta chain) and its context. What it binds is unknown. This entry is derived from a study of shared clonotypes between healthy human individuals. Germline loops: CDR1 SGHVS, CDR2 FQNEAQ. V lost 1 base and J lost 5; bases outside the gene matches: 1. The length of the CDR3 is 14 residues. TCRdb's table, derived via immunoSEQ multiplex PCR, lists solely in-frame clones and lacks some. The data contain 300,000 to 400,000 clones, around 70% of them singletons. Study observations and caveats: A reduction in generation probabilities was seen for non-shared clonotypes relative to those shared by all four donors. Few donors limited the genetic and exposure-history diversity represented.

The TCR comes from a young man in good health. The genes are TRBV7-8 and TRBJ2-7; the match to TRBD1 covers 11 bases. The specimen sequenced was memory CD4+ T cells sorted from blood. Documented subset: CD45RA-negative fraction. In DNA form, the CDR3 reads TGTGCCAGCAGCTTAGGGGACAGGGGGGACGAGCAGTACTTC. It is translated as CASSLGDRGDEQYF. Full variable domain (rest looked up from reference TRBV7-8 and TRBJ2-7): GAGVSQSPRYKVAKRGQDVALRCDPISGHVSLFWYQQALGQGPEFLTYFQNEAQLDKSGLPSDRFFAERPEGSVSTLKIQRTQQEDSAVYLCASSLGDRGDEQYFGPGTRLTVT.